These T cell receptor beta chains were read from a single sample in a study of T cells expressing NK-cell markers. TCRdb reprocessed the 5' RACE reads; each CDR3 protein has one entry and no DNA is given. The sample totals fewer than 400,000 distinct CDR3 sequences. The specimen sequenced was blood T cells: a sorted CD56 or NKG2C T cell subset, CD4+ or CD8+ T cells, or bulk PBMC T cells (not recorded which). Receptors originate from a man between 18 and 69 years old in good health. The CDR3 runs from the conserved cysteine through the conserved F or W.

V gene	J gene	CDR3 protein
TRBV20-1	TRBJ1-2	CSARDVQANNYGYTF
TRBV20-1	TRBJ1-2	CSASMVGLSNYGYTF
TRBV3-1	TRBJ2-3	CASSHRGLGNTQYF
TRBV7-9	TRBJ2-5	CASSTPGSKETQYF
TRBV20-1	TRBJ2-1	CSAPPGGSSYNEQFF
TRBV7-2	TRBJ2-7	CASSLDRTGISYEQYF
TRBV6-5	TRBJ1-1	CASSYEYDTEAFF
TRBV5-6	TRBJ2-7	CASSYGGSSFEQYF
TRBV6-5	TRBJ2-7	CASSWTRDRLYEQYF
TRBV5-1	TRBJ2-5	CASSDTLAGGTETQYF
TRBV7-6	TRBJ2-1	CASSLAGGGDYNEQFF
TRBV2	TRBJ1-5	CASSEHQGPQPQHF
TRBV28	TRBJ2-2	CASRIGMSTGELFF
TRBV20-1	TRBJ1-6	CSARGLRGFNSPLHF
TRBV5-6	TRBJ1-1	CASSFLWAGIGNTEAFF
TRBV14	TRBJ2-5	CASSQAGTVKETQYF
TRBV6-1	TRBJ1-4	CASSKDGATNEKLFF
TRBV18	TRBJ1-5	CASSPGTGSQNQPQHF
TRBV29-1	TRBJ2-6	CSVSGDLGSNVLTF
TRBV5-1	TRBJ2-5	CASSIGQGVISQETQYF
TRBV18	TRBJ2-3	CASSPLGDRVTDTQYF
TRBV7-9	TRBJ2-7	CASSLVGAGKSDEQYF
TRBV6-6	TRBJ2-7	CASSRDTLQEQYF
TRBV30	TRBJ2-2	CAWKLGAGSPGELFF
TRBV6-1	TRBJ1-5	CASSTQFGGDGQPQHF
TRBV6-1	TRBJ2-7	CASSLGLAGVEQYF
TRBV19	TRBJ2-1	CASIPTSGALNEQFF
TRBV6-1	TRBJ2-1	CASKTGLGPYNEQFF
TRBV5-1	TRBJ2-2	CASSLERSSNTGELFF